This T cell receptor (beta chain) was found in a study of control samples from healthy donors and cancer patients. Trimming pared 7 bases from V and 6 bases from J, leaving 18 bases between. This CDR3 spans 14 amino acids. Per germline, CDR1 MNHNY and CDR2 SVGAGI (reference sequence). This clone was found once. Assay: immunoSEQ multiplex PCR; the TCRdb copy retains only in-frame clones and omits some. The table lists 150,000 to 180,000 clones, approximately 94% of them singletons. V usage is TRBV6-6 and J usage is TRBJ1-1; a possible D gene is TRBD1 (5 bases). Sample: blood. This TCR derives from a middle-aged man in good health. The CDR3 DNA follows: TGTGCCAGCAATTGGCCAGGGTCTACGGCTGAAGCTTTCTTT. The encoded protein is CASNWPGSTAEAFF.